The rows below give T cell receptor beta chains drawn from one sample of a study of cytomegalovirus exposure and HLA in healthy donors. Some clones are missing from TCRdb's copy, which holds only in-frame ones; the method was immunoSEQ multiplex PCR. The sample lists around 99,000 clones, 60% to 80% seen once, with 6.3% in the top ten. The specimen sequenced was PBMCs. All receptors come from a woman aged 30 to 39 in good health and CMV-seronegative. Both conserved end residues are part of each CDR3. The D gene is left open where the match is weak. Size is omitted from some rows. Given values are once, few, many or a class for expanded clones.

clone_size | j_call | v_call | d_call | cdr3_aa | cdr3_nt
few | TRBJ1-6 | TRBV5-1 | - | CASSPGGYNSPLHF | TGCGCCAGCAGCCCGGGGGGCTATAATTCACCCCTCCACTTT
- | TRBJ2-1 | TRBV11-1 | - | CASSFQGFRNEQFF | TGTGCCAGCAGTTTTCAGGGGTTCAGGAATGAGCAGTTCTTC
- | TRBJ2-7 | TRBV4-1 | TRBD2 | CASSQAGGGFEQYF | TGCGCCAGCAGCCAAGCCGGCGGGGGGTTCGAGCAGTACTTC
- | TRBJ1-2 | TRBV5-1 | TRBD1 | CASSPRTGGGYTF | TGCGCCAGCAGCCCCAGGACAGGGGGTGGCTACACCTTC
once | TRBJ2-1 | TRBV18 | - | CASSQTRQGDEQFF | TGTGCCAGCTCACAGACTCGCCAGGGTGATGAGCAGTTCTTC
few | TRBJ2-1 | TRBV7-9 | - | CASSLGRGPYNEQFF | TGTGCCAGCAGCTTAGGGCGGGGCCCCTACAATGAGCAGTTCTTC
once | TRBJ2-1 | TRBV5-6 | - | CASSSFGGGDEQFF | TGTGCCAGCAGCTCCTTTGGCGGAGGGGATGAGCAGTTCTTC
- | TRBJ2-3 | TRBV11-2 | TRBD1 | CASSLNGGDRGSTDTQYF | TGTGCCAGCAGCTTAAACGGGGGGGACAGGGGTAGCACAGATACGCAGTATTTT
- | TRBJ2-2 | TRBV28 | TRBD2 | CASRSSGTGELFF | TGTGCCAGCAGGTCTAGCGGCACCGGGGAGCTGTTTTTT
- | TRBJ2-5 | TRBV5-1 | TRBD2 | CASGLAGGETQYF | TGCGCCAGCGGCCTAGCGGGGGGAGAGACCCAGTACTTC
- | TRBJ2-3 | TRBV9 | TRBD1 | CASNEGQRGTDTQYF | TGTGCCAGCAATGAGGGACAGCGTGGGACAGATACGCAGTATTTT
- | TRBJ2-3 | TRBV9 | TRBD2 | CASSVEGTSGRARTDTQYF | TGTGCCAGCAGCGTAGAAGGTACTAGCGGGAGGGCACGCACAGATACGCAGTATTTT
few | TRBJ2-7 | TRBV6-5 | TRBD1 | CASSPGTGVYEQYF | TGTGCCAGCAGTCCCGGGACAGGGGTGTACGAGCAGTACTTC
- | TRBJ2-7 | TRBV29-1 | TRBD1 | CSVYRDSYEQYF | TGCAGCGTCTACAGGGACAGCTACGAGCAGTACTTC
- | TRBJ2-5 | TRBV5-1 | - | CASSLAQEGETQYF | TGCGCCAGCAGCTTGGCCCAGGAGGGCGAGACCCAGTACTTC
- | TRBJ2-7 | TRBV7-2 | TRBD2 | CASSKTSGSSYEQYF | TGTGCCAGCAGCAAGACTAGCGGGAGCTCCTACGAGCAGTACTTC
few | TRBJ1-1 | TRBV19 | - | CASSIDFHPGAFF | TGTGCCAGTAGTATCGACTTCCACCCGGGGGCTTTCTTT
- | TRBJ2-1 | TRBV27 | TRBD1 | CASRVDRVTSYNEQFF | TGTGCCAGCAGGGTGGACAGGGTAACGTCATACAATGAGCAGTTCTTC
- | TRBJ2-3 | TRBV4-3 | TRBD2 | CASSQAGGRDTQYF | TGCGCCAGCAGCCAAGCGGGCGGGAGGGATACGCAGTATTTT
- | TRBJ1-5 | TRBV7-4 | TRBD1 | CASNPGDRVDQPQHF | TGTGCCAGCAACCCCGGGGACAGGGTGGATCAGCCCCAGCATTTT
few | TRBJ1-1 | TRBV7-9 | - | CASQRVGNTEAFF | TGTGCCAGCCAGAGGGTGGGGAACACTGAAGCTTTCTTT
- | TRBJ1-5 | TRBV19 | - | CASSIELGGASNQPQHF | TGTGCCAGTAGTATAGAATTGGGAGGGGCGAGCAATCAGCCCCAGCATTTT
- | TRBJ1-2 | TRBV27 | - | CASSLQQGNYGYTF | TGTGCCAGCAGTTTGCAACAGGGTAACTATGGCTACACCTTC
- | TRBJ1-2 | TRBV30 | - | CCLEFDSYGYTF | TGTTGCCTGGAGTTCGACTCTTATGGCTACACCTTC
- | TRBJ1-1 | TRBV9 | TRBD1 | CASSVSTGGFGEAFF | TGTGCCAGCAGCGTATCCACAGGGGGCTTTGGTGAAGCTTTCTTT
few | TRBJ2-4 | TRBV11-2 | TRBD1 | CASSFGTALAKNIQYF | TGTGCCAGCAGCTTTGGGACAGCTCTAGCCAAAAACATTCAGTACTTC
- | TRBJ1-1 | TRBV7-9 | - | CASSQLNRVSTEAFF | TGTGCCAGCAGCCAACTTAACAGGGTCTCGACTGAAGCTTTCTTT
few | TRBJ1-1 | TRBV19 | TRBD1 | CASSHRGLGTEAFF | TGTGCCAGTAGTCACAGGGGGCTCGGAACTGAAGCTTTCTTT
- | TRBJ2-2 | TRBV6-5 | - | CASSSQPTSVTGELFF | TGTGCCAGCAGTTCCCAACCTACCAGCGTTACCGGGGAGCTGTTTTTT
few | TRBJ2-2 | TRBV7-2 | TRBD1 | CASSSSGDRGRGWPGELFF | TGTGCCAGCAGCTCCTCCGGGGACAGGGGGCGCGGATGGCCCGGGGAGCTGTTTTTT
few | TRBJ1-5 | TRBV5-1 | - | CASSLGYSNQPQHF | TGCGCCAGCAGCTTGGGTTATAGCAATCAGCCCCAGCATTTT
once | TRBJ1-1 | TRBV6-5 | - | CASSYSSAGQEEAFF | TGTGCCAGCAGTTATTCAAGTGCGGGGCAGGAGGAAGCTTTCTTT
few | TRBJ2-3 | TRBV10-1 | TRBD2 | CASSTGTSGADTQYF | TGCGCCAGCTCGACAGGGACTAGCGGGGCAGATACGCAGTATTTT
- | TRBJ2-5 | TRBV19 | - | CAGSINPSQETQYF | TGTGCCGGTAGTATCAACCCTAGTCAAGAGACCCAGTACTTC
few | TRBJ2-3 | TRBV5-1 | TRBD2 | CASSSGLAGIGDTQYF | TGCGCCAGCAGCTCGGGACTAGCGGGAATCGGAGATACGCAGTATTTT
- | TRBJ1-2 | TRBV2 | - | CASSEASYLPYGYTF | TGTGCCAGCAGTGAAGCGAGCTACCTACCCTATGGCTACACCTTC
once | TRBJ1-1 | TRBV19 | - | CASSMGGITEAFF | TGTGCCAGTAGTATGGGAGGGATCACTGAAGCTTTCTTT
few | TRBJ2-7 | TRBV7-9 | TRBD1 | CASSAKPDRDGREQYF | TGTGCCAGCAGCGCAAAGCCAGACAGGGATGGTCGCGAGCAGTACTTC
- | TRBJ1-5 | TRBV28 | TRBD1 | CASSLTGTGNQPQHF | TGTGCCAGCAGTCTTACCGGGACAGGGAATCAGCCCCAGCATTTT
- | TRBJ2-5 | TRBV2 | - | CASGGGLKETQYF | TGTGCCAGCGGGGGGGGGCTTAAAGAGACCCAGTACTTC
- | TRBJ2-7 | TRBV28 | TRBD2 | CASRKPSSGSSYEQYF | TGTGCCAGCAGAAAGCCTTCTAGCGGGAGCTCCTACGAGCAGTACTTC
- | TRBJ1-6 | TRBV6-5 | - | CASTRQLYNSPLHF | TGTGCCAGCACCAGACAGTTGTATAATTCACCCCTCCACTTT
- | TRBJ1-1 | TRBV19 | - | CASRPRKQRRDAEAFF | TGTGCCAGTAGACCCCGAAAACAGAGGAGGGACGCTGAAGCTTTCTTT
- | TRBJ2-2 | TRBV6-5 | - | CASSRQGLNTGELFF | TGTGCCAGCAGCCGACAGGGACTGAACACCGGGGAGCTGTTTTTT
- | TRBJ2-1 | TRBV19 | - | CASSIGGGISYNEQFF | TGTGCCAGTAGTATAGGAGGCGGGATCTCCTACAATGAGCAGTTCTTC
- | TRBJ2-7 | TRBV28 | - | CASSIRPQGLYEQYF | TGTGCCAGCAGTATAAGGCCCCAGGGGCTCTACGAGCAGTACTTC
few | TRBJ1-5 | TRBV11-2 | - | CASSLTGNQPQHF | TGTGCCAGCAGCTTAACAGGGAATCAGCCCCAGCATTTT
few | TRBJ1-5 | TRBV28 | TRBD1 | CASSSITGVFQPQHF | TGTGCCAGCAGCTCCATAACAGGGGTATTTCAGCCCCAGCATTTT
- | TRBJ2-6 | TRBV25-1 | - | CASTLAGANVLTF | TGTGCCAGCACCTTGGCAGGGGCCAACGTCCTGACTTTC
- | TRBJ1-5 | TRBV2 | TRBD1 | CASSGSRDRGGNQPQHF | TGTGCCAGCAGTGGGTCCCGGGACAGGGGGGGAAATCAGCCCCAGCATTTT
- | TRBJ2-7 | TRBV6-1 | TRBD1 | CASSADRGRTEQYF | TGTGCCAGCAGTGCCGACAGGGGGCGGACCGAGCAGTACTTC
few | TRBJ2-7 | TRBV7-2 | TRBD2 | CASSLGGLAGLYEQYF | TGTGCCAGCAGCTTAGGAGGGCTAGCGGGACTATACGAGCAGTACTTC
- | TRBJ1-1 | TRBV11-1 | - | CASSLKRLNTEAFF | TGTGCCAGCAGCTTAAAACGGTTGAACACTGAAGCTTTCTTT